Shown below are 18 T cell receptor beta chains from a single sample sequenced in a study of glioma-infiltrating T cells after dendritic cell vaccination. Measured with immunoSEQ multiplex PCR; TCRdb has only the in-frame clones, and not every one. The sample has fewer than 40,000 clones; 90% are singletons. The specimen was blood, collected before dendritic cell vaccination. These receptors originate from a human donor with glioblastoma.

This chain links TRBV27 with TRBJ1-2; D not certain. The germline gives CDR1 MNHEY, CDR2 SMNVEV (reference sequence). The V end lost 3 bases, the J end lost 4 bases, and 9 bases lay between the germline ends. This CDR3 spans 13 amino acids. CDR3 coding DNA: TGTGCCAGCAGTTTCGCGAGTTTCTATGGCTACACCTTC. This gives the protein CASSFASFYGYTF.

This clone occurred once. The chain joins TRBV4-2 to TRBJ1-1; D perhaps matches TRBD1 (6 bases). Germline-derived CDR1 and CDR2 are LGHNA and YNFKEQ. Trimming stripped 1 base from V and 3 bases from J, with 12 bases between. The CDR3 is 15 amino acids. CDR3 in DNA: TGTGCCAGCAGCCAAGGTCAGGGGAGGGACACTGAAGCTTTCTTT. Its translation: CASSQGQGRDTEAFF.

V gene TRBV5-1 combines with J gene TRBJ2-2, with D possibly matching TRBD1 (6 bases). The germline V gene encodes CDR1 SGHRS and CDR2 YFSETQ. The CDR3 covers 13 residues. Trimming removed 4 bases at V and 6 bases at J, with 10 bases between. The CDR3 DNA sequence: TGCGCCAGCAGCCAAGGGGGAGCCGGGGAGCTGTTTTTT. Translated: CASSQGGAGELFF.

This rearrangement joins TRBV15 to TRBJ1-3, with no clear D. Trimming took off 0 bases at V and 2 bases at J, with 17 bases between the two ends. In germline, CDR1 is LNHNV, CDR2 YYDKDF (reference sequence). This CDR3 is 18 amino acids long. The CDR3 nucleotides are TGTGCCACCAGCAGAGATCAGCCCGGGGAGATAGCTGGAAACACCATATATTTT. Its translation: CATSRDQPGEIAGNTIYF.

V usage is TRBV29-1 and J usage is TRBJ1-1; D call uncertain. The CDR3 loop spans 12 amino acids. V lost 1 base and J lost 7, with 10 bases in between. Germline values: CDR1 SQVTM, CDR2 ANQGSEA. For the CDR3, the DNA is TGCAGCGTTGAAGGTCTCGGGGATGAAGCTTTCTTT. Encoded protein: CSVEGLGDEAFF.

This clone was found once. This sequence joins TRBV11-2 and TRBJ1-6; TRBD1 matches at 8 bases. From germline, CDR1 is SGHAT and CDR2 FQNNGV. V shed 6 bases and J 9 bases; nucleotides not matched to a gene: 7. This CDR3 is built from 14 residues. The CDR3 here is CASRETGGGSPLHF. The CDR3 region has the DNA TGTGCCAGCAGAGAAACAGGGGGAGGTTCACCCCTCCACTTT.

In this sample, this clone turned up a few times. CDR3 DNA: TGTGCCAGCAGGGGCTCGCCTGGTAATTCACCCCTCCACTTT. This gives the protein CASRGSPGNSPLHF. The chain joins TRBV6-6 to TRBJ1-6; D is unclear. Per germline, CDR1 MNHNY and CDR2 SVGAGI (reference sequence). The V gene lost 6 bases and the J gene lost 6 bases, with 12 bases spanning the gap. This CDR3 is 14 amino acids long.

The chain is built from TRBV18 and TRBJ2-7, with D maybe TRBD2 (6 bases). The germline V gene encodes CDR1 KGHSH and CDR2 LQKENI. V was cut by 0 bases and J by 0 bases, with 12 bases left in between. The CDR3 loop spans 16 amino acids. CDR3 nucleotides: TGTGCCAGCTCACCACCGAATAGGGGAGGCTCCTACGAGCAGTACTTC. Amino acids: CASSPPNRGGSYEQYF.

In DNA form, the CDR3 reads TGTGCCAGCAGCTTGGAAGTTAGCGGGGAAAACGAGCAGTACTTC. It is translated as CASSLEVSGENEQYF. The rearrangement uses TRBV5-6 and TRBJ2-7; 8 bases line up with TRBD2. This CDR3 spans 15 amino acids. Germline loops: CDR1 SGHDT, CDR2 YYEEEE. The V and J ends lost 0 bases and 5 bases, in that order; junction bases with no gene match: 7.

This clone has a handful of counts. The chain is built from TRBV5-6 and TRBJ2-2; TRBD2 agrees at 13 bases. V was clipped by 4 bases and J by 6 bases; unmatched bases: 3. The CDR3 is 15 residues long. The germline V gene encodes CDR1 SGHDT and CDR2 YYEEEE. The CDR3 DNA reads TGTGCCAGCAGCCTGGGACTAGCGGGGTCCGGGGAGCTGTTTTTT. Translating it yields CASSLGLAGSGELFF.

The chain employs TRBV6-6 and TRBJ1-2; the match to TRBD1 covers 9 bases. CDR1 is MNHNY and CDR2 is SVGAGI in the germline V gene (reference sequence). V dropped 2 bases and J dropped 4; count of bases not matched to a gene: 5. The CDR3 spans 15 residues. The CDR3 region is CASSYDRDRVYGYTF. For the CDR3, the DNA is TGTGCCAGCAGTTACGACCGGGACAGGGTCTATGGCTACACCTTC.

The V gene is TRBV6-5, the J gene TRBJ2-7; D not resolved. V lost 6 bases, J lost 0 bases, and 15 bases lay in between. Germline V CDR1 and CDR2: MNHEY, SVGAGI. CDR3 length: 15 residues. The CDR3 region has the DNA TGTGCCAGCAGAACTCGACGAGGAAGCTCCTACGAGCAGTACTTC. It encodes CASRTRRGSSYEQYF.

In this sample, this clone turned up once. CDR3 DNA: TGCAGTGCTAGTTGGGGAGACACCATATATTTT. It codes for CSASWGDTIYF. The genes are TRBV20-1 and TRBJ1-3, with D uncertain. This CDR3 has 11 residues. In germline, CDR1 is DFQATT, CDR2 SNEGSKA (reference sequence). The ends were cut back, 3 bases at V and 8 bases at J, with 8 bases in the middle.

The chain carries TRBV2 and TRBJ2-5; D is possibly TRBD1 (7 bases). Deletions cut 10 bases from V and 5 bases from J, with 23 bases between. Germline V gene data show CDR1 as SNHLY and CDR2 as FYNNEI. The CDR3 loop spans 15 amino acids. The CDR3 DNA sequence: TGTGCCACCAAACAGGGTTCCCAGGGGGGCGAGACCCAGTACTTC. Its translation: CATKQGSQGGETQYF.

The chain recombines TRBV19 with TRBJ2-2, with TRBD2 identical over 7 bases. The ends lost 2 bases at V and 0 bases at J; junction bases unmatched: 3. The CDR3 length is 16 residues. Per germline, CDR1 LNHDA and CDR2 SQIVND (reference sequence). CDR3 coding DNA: TGTGCCAGTAGTATATGGGGGGGATCGAACACCGGGGAGCTGTTTTTT. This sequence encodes CASSIWGGSNTGELFF.

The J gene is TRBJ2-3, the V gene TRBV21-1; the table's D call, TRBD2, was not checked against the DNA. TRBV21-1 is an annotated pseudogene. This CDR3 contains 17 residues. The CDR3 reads CASSKGTPGGDTDTQYF. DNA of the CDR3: TGTGCCAGCAGCAAAGGGACCCCGGGGGGCGACACAGATACGCAGTATTTT.

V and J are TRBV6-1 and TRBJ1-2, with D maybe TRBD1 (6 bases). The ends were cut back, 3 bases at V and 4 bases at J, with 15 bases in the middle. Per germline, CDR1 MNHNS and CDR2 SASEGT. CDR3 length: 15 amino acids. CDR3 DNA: TGTGCCAGCAGTGACCACCCCGGGACAACCTATGGCTACACCTTC. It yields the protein CASSDHPGTTYGYTF.

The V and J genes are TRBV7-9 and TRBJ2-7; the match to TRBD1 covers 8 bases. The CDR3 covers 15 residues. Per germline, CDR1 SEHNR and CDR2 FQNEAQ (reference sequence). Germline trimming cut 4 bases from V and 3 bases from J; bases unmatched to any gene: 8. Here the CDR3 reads CASSSPRQGYYEQYF. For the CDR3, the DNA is TGTGCCAGCAGCTCCCCGAGACAGGGGTACTACGAGCAGTACTTC.